This T cell receptor beta chain is from a study of CD8+CD57+ T cells in acquired aplastic anemia. At the level of the study: DNA per sorted CD4+ or CD8+ sample ranged roughly 0.19 to 27.4 ug, averaging 3.2 ug. Study-level results: About 30 CD8+ CDR3 sequences occurred in both the patients and the controls. Between the patient and control groups, CD8+ Simpson's diversity did not differ significantly.

V lost 0 bases, J lost 9 bases, and 12 bases lay in between. The CDR3 runs 15 residues. Germline V gene sequence: CDR1 SGHNT, CDR2 YENEEA. The sequenced patients had an expansion of CD8+CD57+ cells seen by flow cytometry. Untreated patients provided the blood samples, with no therapy given before sampling. Genomic DNA served as template for TCR beta VDJ and CDR3 profiling. Using its own MiXCR run on the reads, TCRdb lists one record per CDR3 protein. The table includes 150,000 or so distinct CDR3 sequences, around 52% detected once. This clonotype was counted at least ten times. Antigen unknown. The sample was sorted CD4+, CD8+, or CD8+CD57+ T cells (not recorded which) from PBMCs. The chain combines TRBV11-3 with TRBJ1-6; D is unclear. This clonotype was sampled from a human donor with aplastic anemia. DNA of the CDR3: TGTGCCAGCAGCTTAGAGGAGCGGGGTGGTTCACCCCTCCACTTT. This codes for CASSLEERGGSPLHF.